The next 24 T cell receptor beta chains were all read from a single sample in a study of T cell repertoires in cytomegalovirus infection. TCRdb re-called the reads with MiXCR, one entry per CDR3 protein. The sample lists a few hundred thousand distinct CDR3 sequences; more than 8% were seen once. Sequencing was performed on PBMCs. The receptor set was obtained from a human donor in good health (CMV status not recorded). Some clones in this sample may be carry-over from other donors' samples.

The chain is built from TRBV7-2 and TRBJ2-1, with 10 bases that match TRBD2. V was pared by 4 bases and J by 6 bases, with 9 bases of the junction left unmatched. Germline-derived CDR1 and CDR2 are SGHTA and FQGNSA. CDR3 length: 16 amino acids. CDR3 DNA sequence: TGTGCCAGCAGCTCCCGCAAGCTAGCGGGAGTCAATGAGCAGTTCTTC. It yields the protein CASSSRKLAGVNEQFF.

The V call is TRBV7-9, the J call TRBJ1-4, with D unclear. Trimming pared 5 bases from V and 8 bases from J, leaving 18 bases between. The CDR3 totals 15 residues. Germline lookup yields CDR1 SEHNR and CDR2 FQNEAQ (reference sequence). This chain's CDR3 is CASSLPSGAGEKLFF. The CDR3 nucleotides are TGTGCCAGCAGCCTCCCGAGTGGTGCGGGGGAAAAACTGTTTTTT.

This clonotype was detected a few times. The J gene is TRBJ1-6, the V gene TRBV10-3; D is ambiguous. Per the germline V gene, CDR1 is ENHRY and CDR2 is SYGVKD. The CDR3 extends over 15 amino acids. Trimming took off 4 bases at V and 4 bases at J, with 11 bases between the two ends. In nucleotides, the CDR3 is TGTGCCATCAGTGCGTCGCAGATATATAATTCACCCCTCCACTTT. Translation: CAISASQIYNSPLHF.

This clonotype was observed a handful of times. J is TRBJ1-5 and V is TRBV5-4, with no clear D. The germline V gene has CDR1 SGHNT and CDR2 YYREEE (reference sequence). Trimming removed 0 bases at V and 9 bases at J, with 10 bases between. The CDR3 totals 13 residues. CDR3 amino acids: CASSLGRDRPQHF. DNA for the CDR3: TGTGCCAGCAGCTTGGGTCGGGATAGGCCCCAGCATTTT.

This clonotype has a count of ten or more. The chain links TRBV7-2 to TRBJ2-7, with a tentative D call TRBD2 (6 bases). The CDR3 runs to 13 residues. The V gene lost 5 bases and the J gene lost 2 bases, with 10 bases spanning the gap. From germline, CDR1 is SGHTA and CDR2 FQGNSA. CDR3 sequence: CASSPGTPYEQYF. As DNA, the CDR3 is TGTGCCAGCAGCCCCGGGACTCCCTACGAGCAGTACTTC.

This clonotype was observed a few times. The J gene is TRBJ2-7, the V gene TRBV6-2 or TRBV6-3, with 8 bases fitting TRBD2. The germline V gene encodes CDR1 MNHEY and CDR2 SVGEGT. There are 13 residues in the CDR3. The trim removed 6 bases at V and 7 bases at J, leaving 8 bases unmatched. The CDR3 reads CASRPGGRREQYF. The CDR3 region has the DNA TGTGCCAGCAGACCGGGGGGGCGGCGGGAGCAGTACTTC.

This clonotype was counted ten times or more. The V gene is TRBV15, the J gene TRBJ1-2, with D perhaps matching TRBD1 (6 bases). The germline V gene encodes CDR1 LNHNV and CDR2 YYDKDF (reference sequence). The germline V and J ends were trimmed by 3 bases and 4 bases, with 18 bases remaining between them. The CDR3 sequence is 16 residues long. The CDR3 DNA sequence: TGTGCCACCAGCAGGAGGGGGACCCCCGGGACCTATGGCTACACCTTC. This gives the protein CATSRRGTPGTYGYTF.

The V call is TRBV20-1, the J call TRBJ2-5; 7 bases are shared with TRBD2. Germline V CDR1 and CDR2: DFQATT, SNEGSKA (reference sequence). J lost 5 bases, V lost 2 bases, and 8 bases had no gene match. CDR3 length equals 14 residues. The CDR3 nucleotides read TGCAGTGCTAGATTGAGTCAGGGAGGGGAGACCCAGTACTTC. It is translated as CSARLSQGGETQYF.

In this sample, this clonotype turned up many times. This chain connects TRBV20-1 to TRBJ2-5; possible D gene TRBD2, 6 bases. V gave up 7 bases and J gave up 7 bases, with 25 bases separating them. Germline lookup yields CDR1 DFQATT and CDR2 SNEGSKA (reference sequence). The CDR3 covers 15 residues. As DNA, the CDR3 is TGCAGTGAGAATCCGTCCACCGGGGGTGTTGGGACCCAGTACTTC. It is translated as CSENPSTGGVGTQYF.

This rearrangement joins TRBV5-1 to TRBJ2-1; perhaps TRBD2 as D (6 bases). Germline CDR1 SGHRS, CDR2 YFSETQ. CDR3 length equals 14 residues. Trimming stripped 1 base from V and 4 bases from J, with 9 bases between. The CDR3 reads CASSLTGGYNEQFF. The CDR3 DNA follows: TGCGCCAGCAGCTTGACAGGAGGGTACAATGAGCAGTTCTTC.

The chain couples TRBV12-3 or TRBV12-4 to TRBJ2-2; 13 bases are shared with TRBD2. The CDR3 runs 16 residues. V shed 6 bases, J shed 0 bases, and the junction held 1 base outside the gene matches. Written as DNA, the CDR3 is TGTGCCAGCAGACTAGCGGGAGGGCCGAACACCGGGGAGCTGTTTTTT. As protein: CASRLAGGPNTGELFF.

This clonotype has a handful of counts. V is TRBV24-1 and J is TRBJ1-5, with D unclear. Germline V gene sequence: CDR1 KGHDR, CDR2 SFDVKD. The CDR3 has 14 amino acids. The germline V and J ends were trimmed by 4 bases and 0 bases, with 6 bases remaining between them. CDR3 protein: CATSELNSNQPQHF. The DNA of the CDR3 is TGTGCCACCAGTGAATTAAATAGCAATCAGCCCCAGCATTTT.

The rearrangement joins TRBV24-1 to TRBJ2-2; TRBD1 agrees at 7 bases. V was pared by 3 bases and J by 5 bases, with 8 bases of the junction left unmatched. The CDR3 has 16 residues. Germline V gene lookup returns CDR1 KGHDR and CDR2 SFDVKD. The CDR3 DNA reads as TGTGCCACCAGTGATCTGTCAGCCAGGGGGACCGGGGAGCTGTTTTTT. Translating it yields CATSDLSARGTGELFF.

This clonotype was detected many times. This chain links TRBV12-3 or TRBV12-4 with TRBJ1-3, with D possibly being TRBD1 (5 bases). The CDR3 consists of 12 residues. The ends were cut back, 5 bases at V and 9 bases at J, with 11 bases in the middle. The CDR3 sequence is CASSVGQPTIYF. The CDR3 DNA reads TGTGCCAGCAGTGTTGGACAACCCACCATATATTTT.

CDR3 protein: CASSPPGQPQKTDTQYF. The DNA of the CDR3 is TGTGCCAGCAGCCCGCCCGGACAGCCGCAGAAGACAGATACGCAGTATTTT. The chain carries TRBV7-9 and TRBJ2-3; maybe TRBD1 (6 bases). Germline loops: CDR1 SEHNR, CDR2 FQNEAQ (reference sequence). V was trimmed by 5 bases and J by 3 bases, leaving 21 bases between them. The CDR3 has 17 amino acids.

This clonotype was recorded many times. The chain couples TRBV12-3 or TRBV12-4 to TRBJ1-5; D may be TRBD1 (5 bases). The V end was cut by 2 bases, the J end by 4 bases, with 12 bases between. This CDR3 region has 15 residues. The CDR3: CASSLSREKNQPQHF. The CDR3 region has the DNA TGTGCCAGCAGTTTATCCAGGGAAAAGAATCAGCCCCAGCATTTT.

This clonotype was detected a few times. The rearrangement uses TRBV4-1 and TRBJ1-1, with no clear D. The germline gives CDR1 MGHRA, CDR2 YSYEKL. V dropped 6 bases and J dropped 7 bases, with 12 bases sitting between them. This CDR3 region has 12 residues. CDR3 DNA sequence: TGCGCCAGCAGTCGAGACCAGGTTGAAGCTTTCTTT. Encoded protein: CASSRDQVEAFF.

This clonotype was seen repeatedly, ten times or more. This chain uses TRBV4-1 with TRBJ1-6; the D is unclear. V lost 0 bases, J lost 6 bases, and 6 bases lay in between. This CDR3 is 14 amino acids long. CDR1 and CDR2 (germline): MGHRA, YSYEKL. CDR3 residues: CASSQESFNSPLHF. In DNA form, the CDR3 reads TGCGCCAGCAGCCAAGAGAGCTTTAATTCACCCCTCCACTTT.

This rearrangement joins TRBV19 to TRBJ2-1; D may be TRBD2 (6 bases). There are 13 residues in the CDR3. Per the germline V gene, CDR1 is LNHDA and CDR2 is SQIVND (reference sequence). Trimming stripped 5 bases from V and 7 bases from J, with 12 bases between. CDR3 region: CASSLHGSNEQFF. CDR3 in DNA: TGTGCCAGTAGTTTGCACGGGAGTAATGAGCAGTTCTTC.

The chain joins TRBV6-1 to TRBJ2-1, with TRBD1 identical over 10 bases. With 5 bases clipped from V and 7 bases from J, the junction kept 17 bases outside the gene matches. Germline V gene lookup returns CDR1 MNHNS and CDR2 SASEGT. CDR3 length: 18 residues. CDR3 nucleotide sequence: TGTGCCAGCAGTTACATCTCGGGCGGGACAGGGGTTAGAAATGAGCAGTTCTTC. Encoded protein: CASSYISGGTGVRNEQFF.

This clonotype was observed a few times. The chain carries TRBV7-3 and TRBJ2-1; the D call may be TRBD1 or TRBD2 (5 bases each). V lost 2 bases, J lost 8 bases, and 16 bases lay in between. This CDR3 is 15 amino acids long. Germline V gene lookup returns CDR1 SGHTA and CDR2 FQGTGA. CDR3: CASSLGPGRADEQFF. As DNA, the CDR3 is TGTGCCAGCAGCTTAGGGCCAGGGAGAGCCGATGAGCAGTTCTTC.

This clonotype came up a few times. The chain joins TRBV4-3 to TRBJ2-1, with D maybe TRBD1 (5 bases). The CDR3 loop spans 14 amino acids. Germline-derived CDR1 and CDR2 are LGHNA and YSLEER. V lost 0 bases and J 9 bases, leaving 12 bases between the germline ends. The CDR3 loop reads CASSQEGWGGEQFF. DNA for the CDR3: TGCGCCAGCAGCCAAGAGGGATGGGGCGGTGAGCAGTTCTTC.

This clonotype was picked up many times. CDR3 amino acids: CASSVGGGRTEAFF. CDR3 nucleotide sequence: TGCGCCAGCAGCGTCGGAGGGGGTAGGACTGAAGCTTTCTTT. The gene calls are TRBV5-1 and TRBJ1-1, with D tentatively TRBD1 (6 bases). The CDR3 runs to 14 residues. CDR1 and CDR2 from the germline V gene are SGHRS and YFSETQ. V gave up 4 bases and J gave up 5 bases, with 15 bases separating them.

This clonotype showed up many times. The rearrangement joins TRBV11-2 to TRBJ1-1, with D tentatively TRBD1 (5 bases). Trimming shortened V by 5 bases and J by 3 bases, and 16 bases separated the two germline ends. Looked up from germline, CDR1 is SGHAT and CDR2 is FQNNGV. There are 15 residues in the CDR3. The CDR3 DNA reads TGTGCCAGCAGCCCCCGACAGTTTGGAGACACTGAAGCTTTCTTT. Amino acids: CASSPRQFGDTEAFF.